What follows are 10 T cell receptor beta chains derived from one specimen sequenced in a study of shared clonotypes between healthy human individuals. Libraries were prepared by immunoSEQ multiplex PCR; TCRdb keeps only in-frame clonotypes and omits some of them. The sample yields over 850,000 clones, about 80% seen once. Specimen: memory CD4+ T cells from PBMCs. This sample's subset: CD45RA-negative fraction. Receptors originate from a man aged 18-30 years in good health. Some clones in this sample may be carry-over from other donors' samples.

The CDR3 bases are TGTGCCAGCAGCTCCTATGACAGGGTATTATACGAGCAGTACTTC. Amino acid sequence: CASSSYDRVLYEQYF. The gene calls are TRBV11-2 and TRBJ2-7, with 7 bases identical to TRBD1. The CDR3 has 15 residues. The junction had 10 bases not matched to a gene; V was cut back by 4 bases and J by 4 bases. The germline CDR1 and CDR2 sequences are SGHAT and FQNNGV.

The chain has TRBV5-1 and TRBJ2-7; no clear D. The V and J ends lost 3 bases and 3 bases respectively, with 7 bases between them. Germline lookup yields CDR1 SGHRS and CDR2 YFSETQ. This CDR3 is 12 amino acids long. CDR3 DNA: TGCGCCAGCAGCTGGACCGGCTACGAGCAGTACTTC. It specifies CASSWTGYEQYF.

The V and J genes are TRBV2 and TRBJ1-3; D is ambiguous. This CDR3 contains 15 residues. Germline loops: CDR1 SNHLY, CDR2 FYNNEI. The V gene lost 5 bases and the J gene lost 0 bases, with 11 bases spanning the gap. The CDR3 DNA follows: TGTGCCAGCAGTCTTGGACTCCTCTCTGGAAACACCATATATTTT. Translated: CASSLGLLSGNTIYF. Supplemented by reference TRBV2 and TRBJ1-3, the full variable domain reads EPEVTQTPSHQVTQMGQEVILRCVPISNHLYFYWYRQILGQKVEFLVSFYNNEISEKSEIFDDQFSVERPDGSNFTLKIRSTKLEDSAMYFCASSLGLLSGNTIYFGEGSWLTVV.

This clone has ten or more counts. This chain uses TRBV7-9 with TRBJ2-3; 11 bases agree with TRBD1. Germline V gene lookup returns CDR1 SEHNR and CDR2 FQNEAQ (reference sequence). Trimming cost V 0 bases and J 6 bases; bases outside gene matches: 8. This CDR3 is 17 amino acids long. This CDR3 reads CASSLALDRGPRDTQYF. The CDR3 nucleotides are TGTGCCAGCAGCTTAGCTCTGGACAGGGGGCCTAGGGATACGCAGTATTTT.

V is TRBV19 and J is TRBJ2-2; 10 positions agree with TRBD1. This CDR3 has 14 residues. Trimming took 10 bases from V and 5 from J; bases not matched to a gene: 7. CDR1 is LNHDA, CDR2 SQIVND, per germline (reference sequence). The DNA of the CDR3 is TGTGCCACCACCGACAGGGGGCGGACCGGGGAGCTGTTTTTT. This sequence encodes CATTDRGRTGELFF.

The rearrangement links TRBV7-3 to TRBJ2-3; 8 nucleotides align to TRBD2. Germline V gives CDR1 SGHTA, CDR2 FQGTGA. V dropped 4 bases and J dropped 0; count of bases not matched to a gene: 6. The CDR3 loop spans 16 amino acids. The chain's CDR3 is CASSSHSGTSTDTQYF. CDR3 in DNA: TGTGCCAGCAGCTCCCATAGCGGGACTAGCACAGATACGCAGTATTTT.

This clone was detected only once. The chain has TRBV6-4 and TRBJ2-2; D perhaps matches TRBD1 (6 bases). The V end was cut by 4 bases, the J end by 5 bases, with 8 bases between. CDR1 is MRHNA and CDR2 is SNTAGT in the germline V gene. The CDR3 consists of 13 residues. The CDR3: CASSVGGTGELFF. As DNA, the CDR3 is TGTGCCAGCAGTGTAGGGGGAACCGGGGAGCTGTTTTTT.

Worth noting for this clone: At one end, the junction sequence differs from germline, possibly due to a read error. The CDR3, as DNA: TGTGCCAGCTCACCCCTAACCTCCCTCGGTGGTGCCAAACACATTCAGTACTTC. Residues: CASSPLTSLGGAKHIQYF. The V and J genes are TRBV18 and TRBJ2-4; D is undetermined. This CDR3 region has 18 residues. Germline V CDR1 and CDR2: KGHSH, LQKENI.

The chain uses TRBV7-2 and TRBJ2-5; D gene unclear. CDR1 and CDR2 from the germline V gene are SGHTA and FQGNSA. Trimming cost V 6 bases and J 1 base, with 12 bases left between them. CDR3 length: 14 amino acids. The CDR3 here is CASRSSRSQETQYF. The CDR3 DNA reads TGTGCCAGCAGATCCTCTAGGAGCCAAGAGACCCAGTACTTC. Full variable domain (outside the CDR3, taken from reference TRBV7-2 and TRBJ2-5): GAGVSQSPSNKVTEKGKDVELRCDPISGHTALYWYRQSLGQGLEFLIYFQGNSAPDKSGLPSDRFSAERTGGSVSTLTIQRTQQEDSAVYLCASRSSRSQETQYFGPGTRLLVL.

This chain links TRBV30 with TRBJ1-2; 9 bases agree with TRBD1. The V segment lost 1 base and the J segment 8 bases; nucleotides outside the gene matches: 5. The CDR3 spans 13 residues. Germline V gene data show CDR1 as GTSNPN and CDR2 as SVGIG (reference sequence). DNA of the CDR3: TGTGCCTGGAGTGATACAGGGGGCGCAGGCTACACCTTC. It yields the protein CAWSDTGGAGYTF.